The subject of this entry is one T cell receptor beta chain. This clonotype turned up a few times. Its antigen is not yet known. The record has no base qualities; no much larger clone is one base away. For sequencing, an Illumina HiSeq 1500 was employed. TCRdb reprocessed the public reads (quality trimming at Q25 with fastp, clone calling with MiXCR) and kept in-frame beta chains. Rows matching on CDR3 protein sequence are summarized as one entry with the most common DNA and genes. The sample profile shows 700,000 to 850,000 distinct CDR3 sequences; less than 35% of them were found once. The ten largest clones capture about an eighth of the sample. The data were obtained in a study of T cell repertoires in cytomegalovirus infection (dated by TCRdb to about 2019). Background on the whole study: The peptide stimulations were aimed at well-studied HLA-B-restricted epitopes as well as recently identified HLA-C-restricted CMV epitopes, whose presentation resists viral immunomodulation. Donor HLA type was relevant to the analysis, because carriage of CMV infection together with the matching HLA type was indicated by public TCR beta signatures. What the research found in general, with its limitations: Cumulative frequency of public TCR beta family members discriminated carriers of CMV infection plus the relevant HLA type in this cohort and an independent approximately 400-donor cohort. The ex vivo response was dominated by HLA-C-restricted CMV-specific TCR beta clonotypes, and the single most frequent clonotype in two of eight donors was supplied by these HLA-C-restricted clonotypes.

Reading from cysteine to valine, the CDR3 counts 13 amino acids. Of all the DNA, just the CDR3 is kept, 39 bases in frame from base 1. The junction carries 16 bases between V and J, which are trimmed by 8 bases and 5 bases respectively. The germline V gene provides CDR1 ENHRY and CDR2 SYGVKD. The sample's treatment or condition label, decoded: in vitro stimulation with specific CMV peptide epitopes to enrich CMV-specific T cells. This material consisted of cultured CD8+ T cells from PBMCs, taken from culture after CMV antigen stimulation. The clonotype was recovered from a human donor in good health (CMV status not recorded). Some clones in this sample may be carry-over from other donors' samples. In this chain, TRBV10-3 is recombined with TRBJ2-7, with the D gene uncertain. The nucleotide sequence reads as follows: TGTGCCATCCAGGAAGAAGTGGGCGACGAGCAGTACGTC. Its amino acids are CAIQEEVGDEQYV.